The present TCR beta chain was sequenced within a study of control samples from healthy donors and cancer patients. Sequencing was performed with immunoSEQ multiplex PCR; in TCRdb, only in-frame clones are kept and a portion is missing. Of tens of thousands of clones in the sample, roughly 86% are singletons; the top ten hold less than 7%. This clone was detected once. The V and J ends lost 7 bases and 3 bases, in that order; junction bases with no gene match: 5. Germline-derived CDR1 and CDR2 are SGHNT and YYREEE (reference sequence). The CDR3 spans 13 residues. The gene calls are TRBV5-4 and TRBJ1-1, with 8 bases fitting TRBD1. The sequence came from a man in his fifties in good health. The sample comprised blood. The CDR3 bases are TGTGCCAGCCACAGGGGGATTGACACTGAAGCTTTCTTT. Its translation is CASHRGIDTEAFF. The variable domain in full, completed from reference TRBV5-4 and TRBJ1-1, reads ETGVTQSPTHLIKTRGQQVTLRCSSQSGHNTVSWYQQALGQGPQFIFQYYREEENGRGNFPPRFSGLQFPNYSSELNVNALELDDSALYLCASHRGIDTEAFFGQGTRLTVV.